This is a list of T cell receptor beta chains from one sample in a study of vaccination and CD4 T cells after COVID-19. Their recognized antigens are unknown. Each CDR3 protein gets one entry after TCRdb re-called the PCR reads with MiXCR. The sample lists 15,000 to 20,000 distinct CDR3 sequences; over 50% were seen once. Material: CD4+ T cells from blood, cultured in vitro. All receptors come from a human donor who had recovered from COVID-19. Each CDR3 is given with its conserved first and last residue. The D gene is left open where the match is weak. Some rows mark clone size as missing; the rest say once, few, many or name a class of expanded clone.

J gene	D gene	V gene	clone size	CDR3 DNA	CDR3 protein
TRBJ1-2	NA	TRBV2	NA	TGTGCCAGCACGGGAGAGTATGGCTACACCTTC	CASTGEYGYTF
TRBJ1-1	NA	TRBV29-1	few	TGCAGCGTTTGTGGTGGGGGAGGGATGAACACTGAAGCTTTCTTT	CSVCGGGGMNTEAFF
TRBJ2-7	NA	TRBV21-1	NA	TGTGCCAGCAGCCCCCCCCCGGAGCGGAGTCGGTCCCTTCGATACGAGCAGTACTTC	CASSPPPERSRSLRYEQYF
TRBJ1-4	NA	TRBV2	NA	TGTGCCAGCAGACCGGAGTTATCTAATGAAAAACTGTTTTTT	CASRPELSNEKLFF
TRBJ2-1	NA	TRBV2	NA	TGTGCCAGCAGTGAGCAAGGGGCGGGCGGTGAGCAGTTCTTC	CASSEQGAGGEQFF
TRBJ2-1	NA	TRBV10-3	once	TGTGCCATCAGTGAGTCCAGCGGATACAATGAGCAGTTCTTC	CAISESSGYNEQFF
TRBJ2-5	TRBD2	TRBV2	NA	TGTGCCAGCAGCTCAGGACTAGCGGGAGGGCAAGAGACCCAGTACTTC	CASSSGLAGGQETQYF
TRBJ2-5	NA	TRBV6-1	NA	TGTGCCAGCAGCAGGGGGCCTAGCGGGATTGGGACCCAGTACTTC	CASSRGPSGIGTQYF
TRBJ2-5	NA	TRBV5-6	few	TGTGCCAGCAGCTTTGGAGTGGAAGAGACCCAGTACTTC	CASSFGVEETQYF
TRBJ1-2	TRBD1	TRBV28	few	TGTGCCAGCAGTCCCGGACAGGGACGATACGGCTACACCTTC	CASSPGQGRYGYTF
TRBJ2-3	NA	TRBV10-3	few	TGTGCCATCAGTGAGCGAGCGTCTAGCACAGATACGCAGTATTTT	CAISERASSTDTQYF
TRBJ2-3	NA	TRBV19	NA	TGTGCCAGTAGGAAGACAGGTAATGAGGCAGATACGCAGTATTTT	CASRKTGNEADTQYF
TRBJ2-2	NA	TRBV20-1	few	TGCAGTGCTCCCTACACCGGGGAGCTGTTTTTT	CSAPYTGELFF
TRBJ2-7	NA	TRBV27	NA	TGTGCCAGCAGTTTCCTCGCGACCGGACGGGGCGAGCAGTACTTC	CASSFLATGRGEQYF
TRBJ2-1	TRBD2	TRBV7-2	NA	TGTGCCAGCAGCTTGTACTCTTGGACTAGCTCCTACAATGAGCAGTTCTTC	CASSLYSWTSSYNEQFF
TRBJ1-1	NA	TRBV20-1	NA	TGCAGTGCTAGAGATGTGGGAATACGAAACACTGAAGCTTTCTTT	CSARDVGIRNTEAFF
TRBJ2-7	TRBD2	TRBV7-3	NA	TGTGCCAGCAGCTTTGGCGGGAGGAACCGCGGTGTAACCTACGAGCAGTACTTC	CASSFGGRNRGVTYEQYF
TRBJ2-1	NA	TRBV20-1	NA	TGCAGTGCTGGCGGTTATTTGGATGAGCAGTTCTTC	CSAGGYLDEQFF
TRBJ1-2	NA	TRBV9	NA	TGTGCCAGCAGTGATATCGATGGGAGGCGAGGCTACACCTTC	CASSDIDGRRGYTF
TRBJ1-1	NA	TRBV6-1	few	TGTGCCAGCAGGCATACAGGGAAAGCTTTCTTT	CASRHTGKAFF
TRBJ1-2	TRBD1	TRBV7-2	NA	TGTGCCAGCAGTCCACAGGGGGACCTCTATGGCTACACCTTC	CASSPQGDLYGYTF
TRBJ1-6	NA	TRBV2	NA	TGTGCCACCACGGGCCGCAATAATTCACCCCTCCACTTT	CATTGRNNSPLHF
TRBJ1-1	NA	TRBV6-1	NA	TGTGCCAGCAGTGAAAGGAGGGAGACAGAAGCTTTCTTT	CASSERRETEAFF
TRBJ2-2	NA	TRBV19	few	TGTGCCAGTAGTCCCCATGGGGCCGGGGAGCTGTTTTTT	CASSPHGAGELFF
TRBJ1-5	TRBD1	TRBV27	NA	TGTGCCAGCAGCCGTTCAAACAGGGGTTCGGATCAGCCCCAGCATTTT	CASSRSNRGSDQPQHF
TRBJ1-1	NA	TRBV7-9	NA	TGTGCCAGCAGCTGGATGAGGGACACTGAAGCTTTCTTT	CASSWMRDTEAFF
TRBJ1-1	NA	TRBV6-2/TRBV6-3	NA	TGTGCCAGCACCCGGGAAACCGAAGCTTTCTTT	CASTRETEAFF
TRBJ1-2	TRBD1	TRBV7-2	once	TGTGCCAGCAGCTCAGGACAGGTTGGGGACTATGGCTACACCTTC	CASSSGQVGDYGYTF
TRBJ1-1	TRBD1	TRBV30	few	TGTGCCTGGGAAGCAAGGGGGCGGCGGACTGAAGCTTTCTTT	CAWEARGRRTEAFF
TRBJ2-1	TRBD2	TRBV30	NA	TGTGCGTTAGCGGGGCCGGGGAATGAGCAGTTCTTC	CALAGPGNEQFF
TRBJ1-2	TRBD1	TRBV6-2/TRBV6-3	few	TGTGCCAGCAGTAAACGGACAGGAGACCCGGGCTACACCTTC	CASSKRTGDPGYTF
TRBJ1-3	NA	TRBV19	NA	TGTGCCAGTACCCCCCTCGGGTCTGGAAACACCATATATTTT	CASTPLGSGNTIYF
TRBJ2-1	NA	TRBV7-2	NA	TGTGCCAGCAGCCGACAGGTCAACCCCTACAATGAGCAGTTCTTC	CASSRQVNPYNEQFF
TRBJ2-2	NA	TRBV30	NA	TGTGCCTCCTCCGGGATAGCGTCGAACACCGGGGAGCTGTTTTTT	CASSGIASNTGELFF
TRBJ2-7	NA	TRBV7-2	NA	TGTGCCAGCAGCTTAGCCGTTTTTTACGAGCAGTACTTC	CASSLAVFYEQYF
TRBJ1-6	NA	TRBV12-3/TRBV12-4	NA	TGTGCCAGCAGTCCACAACAGAGGTCACCCCTCCACTTT	CASSPQQRSPLHF
TRBJ2-2	TRBD2	TRBV10-2	NA	TGCGCCACCCTCGGGAGGGCCGGGATCGGGGAGCTGTTTTTT	CATLGRAGIGELFF
TRBJ2-7	TRBD2	TRBV5-1	NA	TGCGCCAGCAGCTTGGAGGTAGCGGGGGAGCAGTACTTC	CASSLEVAGEQYF
TRBJ1-5	NA	TRBV20-1	few	TGCAGTGCTAGAGATACCCGGATAGGGGGCAATCAGCCCCAGCATTTT	CSARDTRIGGNQPQHF
TRBJ1-4	NA	TRBV5-1	NA	TGCGCCAGCAGCTTCCTAGGGGGAGAGGAAAAACTGTTTTTT	CASSFLGGEEKLFF
TRBJ1-2	NA	TRBV28	NA	TGTGCCAGCAGTCTGTTAGCTGGGAACTATGGCTACACCTTC	CASSLLAGNYGYTF
TRBJ2-7	NA	TRBV6-5	NA	TGTGCCAGCAGTTATAACAGGGATTCCTACGAGCAGTACTTC	CASSYNRDSYEQYF
TRBJ1-2	NA	TRBV6-5	NA	TGTGCCAGCAGTTACGGTGGTAACTATGGCTACACCTTC	CASSYGGNYGYTF
TRBJ2-5	NA	TRBV6-1	NA	TGTGCCAGCAGTGAGCAGGGCGGCAGGACCCAGTACTTC	CASSEQGGRTQYF
TRBJ1-5	NA	TRBV6-1	NA	TGTGCCAGCAGCGCCACCTTCAATCAGCCCCAGCATTTT	CASSATFNQPQHF
TRBJ2-5	NA	TRBV24-1	NA	TGTGCCACCAGTGACCCCCTTGGTAGCGTCGGAGAGACCCAGTACTTC	CATSDPLGSVGETQYF
TRBJ2-1	NA	TRBV5-1	NA	TGCGCCAGCAGCTTGGACCCAGGGGCAGGGGTGGGCTCCTACAATGAGCAGTTCTTC	CASSLDPGAGVGSYNEQFF
TRBJ1-4	NA	TRBV6-1	NA	TGTGCCAGCAATAGGGGGGATGAAAAACTGTTTTTT	CASNRGDEKLFF
TRBJ1-1	NA	TRBV19	NA	TGTGCCAGTAGTATCGCAACTCAGGGTGAAGCTTTCTTT	CASSIATQGEAFF
TRBJ2-1	TRBD2	TRBV20-1	NA	TGCAGTGCTCCCCGACTAGCGGAAGACAATGAGCAGTTCTTC	CSAPRLAEDNEQFF
TRBJ1-6	NA	TRBV24-1	few	TGTGCCACCAGTGATTATCCTGAAGGGGCCTCGCCCCTCCACTTT	CATSDYPEGASPLHF
TRBJ2-5	TRBD2	TRBV12-3/TRBV12-4	NA	TGTGCCAGCAGCCTACTTCTAGCGGGAGACCCTCCGGAGACCCAGTACTTC	CASSLLLAGDPPETQYF
TRBJ1-5	NA	TRBV20-1	few	TGCAGTTCACCTCAGGGGTTGCAGCCCCAGCATTTT	CSSPQGLQPQHF
TRBJ1-1	NA	TRBV20-1	once	TGCAGTGCTAGTCACAGTTATAACACTGAAGCTTTCTTT	CSASHSYNTEAFF
TRBJ1-1	NA	TRBV20-1	few	TGCAGTGCTAGTCCAGGGGCGGGGAGGGCTTTCTTT	CSASPGAGRAFF
TRBJ1-5	NA	TRBV4-2	few	TGTGCCAGCAGACTACAGGGCACGAGCAATCAGCCCCAGCATTTT	CASRLQGTSNQPQHF
TRBJ1-2	NA	TRBV11-2	NA	TGTGCCAGCAGCCTGAGACCTGGCTACACCTTC	CASSLRPGYTF
TRBJ2-7	NA	TRBV7-8	NA	TGTGCCAGCAGCTTAGGGCGACTTGGGAACTACGAGCAGTACTTC	CASSLGRLGNYEQYF
TRBJ1-2	NA	TRBV30	NA	TGTGCCTGGAGTGCAACCCTTCAGTCCTATGGCTACACCTTC	CAWSATLQSYGYTF